This T cell receptor beta chain was captured by sequencing in a study of T cells in women clearing cervical HPV infection. TCR beta CDR3 amplified by multiplex PCR from 950 to 1,500 ng genomic DNA. Assay: immunoSEQ multiplex PCR; the TCRdb copy retains only in-frame clones and omits some. This table lists about 33,000 clones. Concerning this clone: The read ends 3 residues early relative to the CDR3; the germline J gene fills the gap.

The V gene end was trimmed by 2 bases and the J gene end by 5 bases; junction bases not matched to a gene: 5. This CDR3 is 15 amino acids long. Germline CDR1 and CDR2: SGHRS and YFSETQ. The TCR sequence derives from a woman between 18 and 75 years old with a cervical HPV16 infection that either progressed to CIN3+ or cleared (not recorded which). The rearrangement joins TRBV5-1 to TRBJ1-4, with 8 nucleotides matching TRBD1. The specimen was blood buffy coat. The CDR3 is CASSFWTGQNEKLFF. The CDR3 bases that were read are TGCGCCAGCAGCTTTTGGACAGGGCAGAATGAAAAA.